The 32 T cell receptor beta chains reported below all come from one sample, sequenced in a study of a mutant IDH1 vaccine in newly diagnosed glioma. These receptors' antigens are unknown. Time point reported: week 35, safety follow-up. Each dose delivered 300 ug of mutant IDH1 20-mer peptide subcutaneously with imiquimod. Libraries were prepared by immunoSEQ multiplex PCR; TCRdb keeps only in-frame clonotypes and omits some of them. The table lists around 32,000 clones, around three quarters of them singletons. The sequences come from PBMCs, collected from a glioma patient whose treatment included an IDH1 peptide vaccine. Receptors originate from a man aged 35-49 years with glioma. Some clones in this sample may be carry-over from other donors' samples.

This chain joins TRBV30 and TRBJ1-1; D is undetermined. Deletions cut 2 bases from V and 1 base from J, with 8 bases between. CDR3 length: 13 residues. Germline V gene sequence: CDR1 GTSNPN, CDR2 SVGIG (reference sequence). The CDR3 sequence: CAWSRQENTEAFF. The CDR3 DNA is TGTGCCTGGAGTCGGCAGGAGAACACTGAAGCTTTCTTT.

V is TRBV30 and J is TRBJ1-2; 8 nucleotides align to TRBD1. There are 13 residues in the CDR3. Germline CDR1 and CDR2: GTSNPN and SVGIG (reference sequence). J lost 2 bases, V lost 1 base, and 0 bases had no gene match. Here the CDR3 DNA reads TGTGCCTGGAGTGGGACAGGGAACTATGGCTACACCTTC. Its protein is CAWSGTGNYGYTF. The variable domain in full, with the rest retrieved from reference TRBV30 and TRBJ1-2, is SQTIHQWPATLVQPVGSPLSLECTVEGTSNPNLYWYRQAAGRGLQLLFYSVGIGQISSEVPQNLSASRPQDRQFILSSKKLLLSDSGFYLCAWSGTGNYGYTFGSGTRLTVV.

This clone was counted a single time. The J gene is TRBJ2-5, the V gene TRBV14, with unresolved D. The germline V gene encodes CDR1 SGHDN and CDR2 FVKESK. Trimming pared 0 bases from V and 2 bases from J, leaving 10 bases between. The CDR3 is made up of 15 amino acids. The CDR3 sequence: CASSQDHQRQETQYF. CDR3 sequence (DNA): TGTGCCAGCAGCCAAGATCATCAAAGACAAGAGACCCAGTACTTC. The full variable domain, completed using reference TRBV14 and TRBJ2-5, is EAGVTQFPSHSVIEKGQTVTLRCDPISGHDNLYWYRRVMGKEIKFLLHFVKESKQDESGMPNNRFLAERTGGTYSTLKVQPAELEDSGVYFCASSQDHQRQETQYFGPGTRLLVL.

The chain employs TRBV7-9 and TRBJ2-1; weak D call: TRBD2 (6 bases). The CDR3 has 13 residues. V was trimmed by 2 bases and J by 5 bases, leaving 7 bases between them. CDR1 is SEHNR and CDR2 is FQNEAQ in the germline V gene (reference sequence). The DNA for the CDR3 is TGTGCCAGCAGCTTATTAGCGGACAATGAGCAGTTCTTC. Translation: CASSLLADNEQFF.

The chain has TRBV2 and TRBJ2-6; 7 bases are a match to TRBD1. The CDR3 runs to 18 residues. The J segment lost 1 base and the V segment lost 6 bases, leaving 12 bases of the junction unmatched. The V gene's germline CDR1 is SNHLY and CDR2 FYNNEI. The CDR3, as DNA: TGTGCCAGCAGCGCTATTAGGGACAGCGTATCTGGGGCCAACGTCCTGACTTTC. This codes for CASSAIRDSVSGANVLTF. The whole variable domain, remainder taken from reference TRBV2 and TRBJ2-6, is EPEVTQTPSHQVTQMGQEVILRCVPISNHLYFYWYRQILGQKVEFLVSFYNNEISEKSEIFDDQFSVERPDGSNFTLKIRSTKLEDSAMYFCASSAIRDSVSGANVLTFGAGSRLTVL.

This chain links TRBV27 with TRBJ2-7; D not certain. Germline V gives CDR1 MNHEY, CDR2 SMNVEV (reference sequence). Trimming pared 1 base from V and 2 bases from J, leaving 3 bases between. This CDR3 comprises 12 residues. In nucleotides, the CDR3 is TGTGCCAGCAGTTTATTCACCTACGAGCAGTACTTC. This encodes CASSLFTYEQYF.

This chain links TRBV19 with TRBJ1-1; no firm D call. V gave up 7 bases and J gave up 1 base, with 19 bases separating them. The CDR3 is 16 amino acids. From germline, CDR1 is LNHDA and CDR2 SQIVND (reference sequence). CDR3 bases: TGTGCCAGTACCTCGAGTTTATGGAGGACGAACACTGAAGCTTTCTTT. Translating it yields CASTSSLWRTNTEAFF.

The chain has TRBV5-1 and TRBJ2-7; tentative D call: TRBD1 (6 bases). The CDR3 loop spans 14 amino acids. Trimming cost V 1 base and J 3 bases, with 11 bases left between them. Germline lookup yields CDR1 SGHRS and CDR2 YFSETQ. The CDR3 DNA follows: TGCGCCAGCAGCTTGACCGGGACACTCTACGAGCAGTACTTC. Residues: CASSLTGTLYEQYF.

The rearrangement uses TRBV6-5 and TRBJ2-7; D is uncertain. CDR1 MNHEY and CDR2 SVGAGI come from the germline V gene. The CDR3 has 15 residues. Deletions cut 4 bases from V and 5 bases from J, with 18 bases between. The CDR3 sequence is CASSSPSRQRNEQYF. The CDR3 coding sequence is TGTGCCAGCAGTTCCCCGTCGCGGCAACGGAACGAGCAGTACTTC.

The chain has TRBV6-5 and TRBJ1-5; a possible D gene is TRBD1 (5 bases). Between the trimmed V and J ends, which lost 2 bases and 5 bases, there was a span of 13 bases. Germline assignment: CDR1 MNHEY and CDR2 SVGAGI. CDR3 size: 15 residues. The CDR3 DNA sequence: TGTGCCAGCAGTTACCTATCGGGGGGGGATCAGCCCCAGCATTTT. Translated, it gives CASSYLSGGDQPQHF.

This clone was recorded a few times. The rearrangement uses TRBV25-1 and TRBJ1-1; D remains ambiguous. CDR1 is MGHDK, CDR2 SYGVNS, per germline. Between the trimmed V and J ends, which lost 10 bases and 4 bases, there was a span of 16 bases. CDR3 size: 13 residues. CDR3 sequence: CATPSGRSTEAFF. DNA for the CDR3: TGTGCCACCCCAAGTGGGCGGAGCACTGAAGCTTTCTTT.

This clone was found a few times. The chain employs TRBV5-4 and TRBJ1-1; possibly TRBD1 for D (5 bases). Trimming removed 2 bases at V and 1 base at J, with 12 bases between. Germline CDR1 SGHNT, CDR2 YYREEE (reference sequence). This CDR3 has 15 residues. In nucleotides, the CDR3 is TGTGCCAGCAGCTTCGGAGGGACGGCGAACACTGAAGCTTTCTTT. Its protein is CASSFGGTANTEAFF.

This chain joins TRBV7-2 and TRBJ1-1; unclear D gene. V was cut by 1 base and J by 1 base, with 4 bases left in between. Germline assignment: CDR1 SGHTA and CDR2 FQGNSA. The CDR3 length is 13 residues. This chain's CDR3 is CASSLEQNTEAFF. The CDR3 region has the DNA TGTGCCAGCAGCTTAGAACAGAACACTGAAGCTTTCTTT.

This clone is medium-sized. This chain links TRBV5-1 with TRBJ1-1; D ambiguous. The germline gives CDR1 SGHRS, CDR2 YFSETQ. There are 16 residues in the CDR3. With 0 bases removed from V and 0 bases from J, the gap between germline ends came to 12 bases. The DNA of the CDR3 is TGCGCCAGCAGCTTGGTGGGCGGTCTAGTGAACACTGAAGCTTTCTTT. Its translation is CASSLVGGLVNTEAFF.

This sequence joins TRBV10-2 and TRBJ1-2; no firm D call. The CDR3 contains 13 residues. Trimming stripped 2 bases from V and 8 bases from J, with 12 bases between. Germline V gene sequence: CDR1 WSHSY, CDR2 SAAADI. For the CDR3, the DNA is TGCGCCAGCAGTGAGGCAGGCCTCTACGGCTACACCTTC. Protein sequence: CASSEAGLYGYTF.

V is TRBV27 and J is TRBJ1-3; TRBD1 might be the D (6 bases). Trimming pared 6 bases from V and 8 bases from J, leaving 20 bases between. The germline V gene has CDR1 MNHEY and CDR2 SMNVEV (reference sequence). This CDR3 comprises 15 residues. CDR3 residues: CASRRLGAALDTIYF. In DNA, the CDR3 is TGTGCCAGCAGACGCTTGGGGGCGGCCTTGGACACCATATATTTT.

The CDR3: CASSVAGYYGYTF. In DNA form, the CDR3 reads TGTGCCAGCAGCGTAGCTGGGTACTATGGCTACACCTTC. The V call is TRBV9, the J call TRBJ1-2; no clear D gene. CDR3 size: 13 residues. Deletions cut 0 bases from V and 3 bases from J, with 6 bases between. CDR1 and CDR2 from the germline V gene are SGDLS and YYNGEE.

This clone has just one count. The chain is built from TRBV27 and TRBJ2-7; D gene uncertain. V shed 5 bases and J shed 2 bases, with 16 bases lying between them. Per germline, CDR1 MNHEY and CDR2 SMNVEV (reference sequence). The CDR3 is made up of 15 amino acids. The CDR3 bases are TGTGCCAGCAGTCTCGGTACTGGAGAAGCCTACGAGCAGTACTTC. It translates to CASSLGTGEAYEQYF.

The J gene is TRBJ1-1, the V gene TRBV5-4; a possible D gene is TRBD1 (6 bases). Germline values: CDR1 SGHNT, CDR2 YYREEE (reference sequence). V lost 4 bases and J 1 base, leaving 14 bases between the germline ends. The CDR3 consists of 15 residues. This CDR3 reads CASSPAGAWNTEAFF. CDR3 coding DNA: TGTGCCAGCAGCCCGGCAGGGGCTTGGAACACTGAAGCTTTCTTT.

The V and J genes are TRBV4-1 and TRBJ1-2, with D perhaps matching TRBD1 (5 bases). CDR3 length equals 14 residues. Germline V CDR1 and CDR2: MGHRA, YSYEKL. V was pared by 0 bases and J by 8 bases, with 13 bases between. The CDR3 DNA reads TGCGCCAGCAGCCAAGACGCCAGGGTAGCGGGCTACACCTTC. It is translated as CASSQDARVAGYTF.

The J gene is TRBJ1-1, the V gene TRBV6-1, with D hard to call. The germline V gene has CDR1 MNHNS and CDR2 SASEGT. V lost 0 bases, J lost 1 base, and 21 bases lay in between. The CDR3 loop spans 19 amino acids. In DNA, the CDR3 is TGTGCCAGCAGTGAAGCGCTGGGTCTAATGGTCGGAAGGAACACTGAAGCTTTCTTT. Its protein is CASSEALGLMVGRNTEAFF.

The CDR3 DNA follows: TGTGCCTGGAGTTCTATGGGGAACGAGCCCCAGCATTTT. The encoded protein is CAWSSMGNEPQHF. The chain has TRBV30 and TRBJ1-5; D unclear. This CDR3 region has 13 residues. Germline loops: CDR1 GTSNPN, CDR2 SVGIG (reference sequence). V was shortened by 2 bases and J by 8 bases, with 13 bases between the two germline ends.

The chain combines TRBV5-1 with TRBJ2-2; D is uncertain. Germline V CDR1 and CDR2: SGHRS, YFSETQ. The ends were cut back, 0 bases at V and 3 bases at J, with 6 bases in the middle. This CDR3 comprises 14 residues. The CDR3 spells CASSLAVDTGELFF. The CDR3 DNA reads TGCGCCAGCAGCTTGGCCGTCGACACCGGGGAGCTGTTTTTT.

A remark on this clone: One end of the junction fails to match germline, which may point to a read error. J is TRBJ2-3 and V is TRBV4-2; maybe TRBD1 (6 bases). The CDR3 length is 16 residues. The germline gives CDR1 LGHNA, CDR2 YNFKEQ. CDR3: CASSKEGGMSTDTQYF. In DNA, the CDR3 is TGTGCCAGCAGCAAAGAAGGGGGAATGAGCACAGATACGCAGTATTTT.

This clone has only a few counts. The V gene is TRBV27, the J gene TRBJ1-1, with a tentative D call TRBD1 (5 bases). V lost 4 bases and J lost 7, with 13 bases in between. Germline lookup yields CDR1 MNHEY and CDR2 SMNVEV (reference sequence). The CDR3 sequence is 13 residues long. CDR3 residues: CASSSYQGGEAFF. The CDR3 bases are TGTGCCAGCAGTTCGTATCAGGGAGGTGAAGCTTTCTTT.

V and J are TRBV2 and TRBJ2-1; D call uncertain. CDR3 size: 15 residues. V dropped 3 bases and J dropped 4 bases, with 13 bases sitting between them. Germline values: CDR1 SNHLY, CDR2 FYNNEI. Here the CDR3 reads CASSEAAPAYNEQFF. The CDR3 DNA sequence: TGTGCCAGCAGTGAGGCAGCCCCCGCATACAATGAGCAGTTCTTC. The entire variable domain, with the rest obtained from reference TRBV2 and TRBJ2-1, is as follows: EPEVTQTPSHQVTQMGQEVILRCVPISNHLYFYWYRQILGQKVEFLVSFYNNEISEKSEIFDDQFSVERPDGSNFTLKIRSTKLEDSAMYFCASSEAAPAYNEQFFGPGTRLTVL.

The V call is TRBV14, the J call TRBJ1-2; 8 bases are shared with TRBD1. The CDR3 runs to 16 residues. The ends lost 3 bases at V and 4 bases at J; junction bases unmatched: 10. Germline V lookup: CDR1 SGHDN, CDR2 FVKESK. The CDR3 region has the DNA TGTGCCAGCAGCCATCTACAGTCCGGACAGGGCTATGGCTACACCTTC. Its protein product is CASSHLQSGQGYGYTF.

CDR3: CASSPGGVRANTEAFF. CDR3 DNA sequence: TGTGCCAGTAGTCCCGGGGGGGTGAGGGCGAACACTGAAGCTTTCTTT. The rearrangement joins TRBV19 to TRBJ1-1, with TRBD1 as a possible D gene (5 bases). In germline, CDR1 is LNHDA, CDR2 SQIVND (reference sequence). Deletions cut 5 bases from V and 1 base from J, with 17 bases between. This CDR3 is built from 16 residues. Together with reference TRBV19 and TRBJ1-1, the CDR3 gives the full variable domain: DGGITQSPKYLFRKEGQNVTLSCEQNLNHDAMYWYRQDPGQGLRLIYYSQIVNDFQKGDIAEGYSVSREKKESFPLTVTSAQKNPTAFYLCASSPGGVRANTEAFFGQGTRLTVV.

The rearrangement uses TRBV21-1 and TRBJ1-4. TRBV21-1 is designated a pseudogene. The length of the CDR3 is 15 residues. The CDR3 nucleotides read TGTGCCAGCAGCCGAGGCACGTGTTCGAATGAAAAACTGTTTTTT. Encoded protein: CASSRGTCSNEKLFF.

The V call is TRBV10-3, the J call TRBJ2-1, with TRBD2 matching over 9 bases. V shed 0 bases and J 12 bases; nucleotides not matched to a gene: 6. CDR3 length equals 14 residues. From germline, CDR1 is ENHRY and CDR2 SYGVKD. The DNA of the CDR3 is TGTGCCATCAGTGAGTCGGTTAGCGGGGGATCGCAGTTCTTC. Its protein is CAISESVSGGSQFF.

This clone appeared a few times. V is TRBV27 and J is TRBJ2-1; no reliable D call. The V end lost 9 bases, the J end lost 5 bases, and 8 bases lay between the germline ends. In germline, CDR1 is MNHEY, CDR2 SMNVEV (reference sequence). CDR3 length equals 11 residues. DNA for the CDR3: TGTGCCAGTCGGAAAAACAATGAGCAGTTCTTC. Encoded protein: CASRKNNEQFF.

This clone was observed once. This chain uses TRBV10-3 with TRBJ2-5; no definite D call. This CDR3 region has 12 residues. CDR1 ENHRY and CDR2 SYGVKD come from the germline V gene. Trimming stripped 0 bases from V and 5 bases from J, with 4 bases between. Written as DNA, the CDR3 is TGTGCCATCAGTGAGTCACCCGAGACCCAGTACTTC. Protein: CAISESPETQYF.